This is a list of T cell receptor beta chains from one sample in a study of blood T cells in healthy people across ages. TCRdb re-analysed the 5' RACE reads in MiXCR, keeping a single row per CDR3 protein. The sample includes 550,000 to 600,000 distinct CDR3 sequences, 27% of them seen just once. The sequenced sample was blood. These receptors all stem from a woman in her 70s in good health. Both conserved end residues are part of each CDR3. The D gene is left open where the match is weak. Clone size is stated in some rows and not others, as once, few, many or a class when expanded.

>NA|TRBJ2-1|TRBV20-1|few
CSASQRGRSEEQFF
TGCAGTGCTAGTCAGAGGGGCCGGAGTGAGGAGCAGTTCTTC
>TRBD1|TRBJ2-5|TRBV6-2/TRBV6-3|NA
CASSFDRGGQETQYF
TGTGCCAGCAGTTTCGACAGGGGAGGACAAGAGACCCAGTACTTC
>TRBD2|TRBJ2-3|TRBV20-1|many
CSARDVAGVSTQYF
TGCAGTGCTAGAGATGTAGCGGGGGTGAGCACGCAGTATTTT
>TRBD1|TRBJ1-1|TRBV9|few
CASSVTGQLNTEAFF
TGTGCCAGCAGCGTCACGGGACAGTTGAACACTGAAGCTTTCTTT
>NA|TRBJ1-6|TRBV29-1|few
CSVGEGLNSPLHF
TGCAGCGTTGGAGAGGGATTAAATTCACCCCTCCACTTT
>NA|TRBJ1-2|TRBV9|NA
CASSPAEEANYGYTF
TGTGCCAGCAGCCCGGCCGAGGAAGCTAACTATGGCTACACCTTC
>TRBD1|TRBJ2-7|TRBV4-1|few
CASSQANNRGPKSAERYF
TGCGCCAGCAGCCAAGCGAACAACAGGGGACCTAAAAGCGCCGAGCGGTACTTC
>TRBD1|TRBJ2-2|TRBV7-9|once
CASSYTGGRNTGELFF
TGTGCCAGCAGCTACACAGGGGGGAGGAACACCGGGGAGCTGTTTTTT
>NA|TRBJ2-7|TRBV2|NA
CASSRWGAPTEQYF
TGTGCCAGCAGTCGGTGGGGGGCCCCCACCGAGCAGTACTTC
>TRBD1|TRBJ1-1|TRBV7-2|few
CASSSGTGDYTEAFF
TGTGCCAGCAGCTCCGGGACAGGGGATTATACTGAAGCTTTCTTT
>TRBD2|TRBJ2-5|TRBV6-5|many
CASSYSGTSLKETQYF
TGTGCCAGCAGTTACTCTGGGACTAGCTTAAAAGAGACCCAGTACTTC
>NA|TRBJ1-1|TRBV20-1|NA
CSAHPRTGNTEAFF
TGCAGTGCCCACCCTAGGACGGGGAACACTGAAGCTTTCTTT
>NA|TRBJ1-2|TRBV29-1|NA
CSVLTVYGYTF
TGCAGCGTTCTGACGGTCTATGGCTACACCTTC
>NA|TRBJ1-1|TRBV12-3/TRBV12-4|NA
CASSFRAGLTEAFF
TGTGCCAGCAGTTTTAGGGCTGGGCTAACTGAAGCTTTCTTT
>NA|TRBJ1-3|TRBV30|NA
CALVISGNAIYF
TGTGCCCTAGTGATTTCTGGAAACGCCATATATTTT
>NA|TRBJ2-5|TRBV7-2|few
CASSLTAPTNKETQYF
TGTGCCAGCAGCTTAACCGCGCCGACCAATAAAGAGACCCAGTACTTC
>TRBD2|TRBJ2-3|TRBV11-2|NA
CASSPGGGTKADTQYF
TGTGCCAGCAGCCCTGGGGGTGGGACTAAGGCAGATACGCAGTATTTT
>TRBD1|TRBJ1-1|TRBV29-1|few
CSVTRDRGTEAFF
TGCAGCGTTACCCGGGACAGGGGCACTGAAGCTTTCTTT
>NA|TRBJ2-2|TRBV30|NA
CAWAFRHDASSFTGELFF
TGTGCCTGGGCCTTCCGACACGACGCAAGTTCCTTCACCGGGGAGCTGTTTTTT
>NA|TRBJ2-7|TRBV4-2|NA
CASSQDRGGGSYEQYF
TGTGCCAGCAGCCAAGATAGAGGGGGGGGATCCTACGAGCAGTACTTC
>TRBD1|TRBJ2-6|TRBV3-1|NA
CASSQGRTGAGANVLTF
TGTGCCAGCAGCCAAGGACGGACAGGGGCTGGGGCCAACGTCCTGACTTTC
>NA|TRBJ2-7|TRBV28|few
CASSSPSPPYEQYF
TGTGCCAGCAGTTCACCGAGCCCCCCTTACGAGCAGTACTTC
>TRBD1|TRBJ1-2|TRBV29-1|NA
CSAPRTGSGDYGYTF
TGCAGCGCTCCTCGGACAGGGTCGGGAGACTATGGCTACACCTTC